This TCR beta chain was profiled in a study of T cell responses to AZD1222 COVID-19 vaccine. Study background: Pooled in the analysis were second doses at about 4 or about 12 weeks.

On this clone: The antigen is unknown.

Study-wide points: In a largely white British group with more females than males, clonal diversity was possibly underestimated. Unmutated regions of variants are reportedly targeted by nearly half of spike-specific TCRs. After two AZD1222 doses, spike-specific TCR breadth and depth rose versus day 0.

Germline-derived CDR1 and CDR2 are WSHSY and SAAADI. The CDR3 runs 13 residues. Trimming removed 7 bases from V and 5 bases from J, with 14 bases in between. Sequenced by immunoSEQ multiplex PCR; TCRdb stores in-frame clones only, minus some. The data show some 150,000 clones, approximately 90% seen once. The genes are TRBV10-2 and TRBJ2-5; a possible D gene is TRBD2 (6 bases). Source: peripheral blood, taken on day 0 of AZD1222 vaccination. The receptor's source is an adult in good health. CDR3 protein: CASTPGVWETQYF. CDR3 bases: TGCGCCAGCACCCCGGGGGTATGGGAGACCCAGTACTTC.